Below, 22 T cell receptor beta chains from the same sample are listed, as sequenced in a study of T cell clones after liver transplantation. Clones were read by immunoSEQ multiplex PCR, and TCRdb kept only the in-frame ones, dropping some. The sample has 68,000 or so clones; over 90% are singletons. Sequencing was performed on CD4+ T cells from blood, taken 25 months after liver transplant. The receptors were gathered from a human patient who received a liver transplant. The T cells may partly be graft donor cells.

The chain links TRBV5-1 to TRBJ1-1, with D possibly TRBD1 on 6 matching bases. Trimming cost V 0 bases and J 2 bases, with 14 bases left between them. The germline V gene encodes CDR1 SGHRS and CDR2 YFSETQ. There are 16 residues in the CDR3. This CDR3 reads CASSLEGGLYNTEAFF. DNA for the CDR3: TGCGCCAGCAGCTTGGAGGGGGGTCTTTATAACACTGAAGCTTTCTTT. The full variable domain, in which reference TRBV5-1 and TRBJ1-1 provide the parts outside the CDR3, is KAGVTQTPRYLIKTRGQQVTLSCSPISGHRSVSWYQQTPGQGLQFLFEYFSETQRNKGNFPGRFSGRQFSNSRSEMNVSTLELGDSALYLCASSLEGGLYNTEAFFGQGTRLTVV.

The chain recombines TRBV7-9 with TRBJ1-4; possibly TRBD1 for D (6 bases). Deletions cut 4 bases from V and 0 bases from J, with 18 bases between. The CDR3 runs 18 residues. From germline, CDR1 is SEHNR and CDR2 FQNEAQ (reference sequence). CDR3 region: CASSSRRDTGSTNEKLFF. As DNA, the CDR3 is TGTGCCAGCAGCTCCCGCCGGGACACAGGGTCAACTAATGAAAAACTGTTTTTT.

V gene TRBV19 combines with J gene TRBJ2-7; 8 bases match TRBD1. V dropped 6 bases and J dropped 2; count of bases not matched to a gene: 9. The germline CDR1 and CDR2 sequences are LNHDA and SQIVND (reference sequence). The CDR3 runs 15 residues. The CDR3 protein is CASRTRTGPTYEQYF. CDR3 nucleotide sequence: TGTGCCAGTAGGACGAGGACAGGGCCTACCTACGAGCAGTACTTC.

V usage is TRBV11-3 and J usage is TRBJ2-6; no firm D call. Germline V lookup: CDR1 SGHNT, CDR2 YENEEA. This CDR3 has 15 amino acids. Trimming removed 0 bases at V and 0 bases at J, with 3 bases between. The CDR3 DNA is TGTGCCAGCAGCTTAGACAGCTCTGGGGCCAACGTCCTGACTTTC. Translated, it gives CASSLDSSGANVLTF.

The chain links TRBV29-1 to TRBJ1-1; D is ambiguous. From germline, CDR1 is SQVTM and CDR2 ANQGSEA. V shed 7 bases and J shed 1 base, with 13 bases lying between them. The CDR3 is 13 amino acids. The CDR3 DNA sequence: TGCAGCGCCTACGACGGAAGGAACACTGAAGCTTTCTTT. Its protein is CSAYDGRNTEAFF.

V gene TRBV19 combines with J gene TRBJ1-1; no clear D gene. CDR1 LNHDA and CDR2 SQIVND come from the germline V gene (reference sequence). Trimming removed 2 bases at V and 1 base at J, with 11 bases between. CDR3 length: 15 amino acids. The CDR3 nucleotides are TGTGCCAGTAGTATACTCGCAGGAAGGAACACTGAAGCTTTCTTT. It specifies CASSILAGRNTEAFF.

The chain employs TRBV9 and TRBJ2-7; 8 bases match TRBD2. CDR1 and CDR2 (germline): SGDLS, YYNGEE. This CDR3 has 14 amino acids. The V segment lost 0 bases and the J segment 6 bases; nucleotides outside the gene matches: 5. The CDR3 DNA reads TGTGCCAGCAGCGTAGCTACTGCGGGAGGCGAGCAGTACTTC. Translation: CASSVATAGGEQYF.

This clone was recorded once. This rearrangement joins TRBV5-1 to TRBJ2-7, with unresolved D. The V gene lost 4 bases and the J gene lost 2 bases, with 16 bases spanning the gap. The CDR3 is 15 residues long. Looked up from germline, CDR1 is SGHRS and CDR2 is YFSETQ. CDR3 in amino acids: CASSTHRAYPYEQYF. The CDR3 DNA is TGCGCCAGCAGCACCCACAGAGCCTATCCCTACGAGCAGTACTTC.

This chain connects TRBV7-2 to TRBJ1-1; D gene unclear. V was pared by 5 bases and J by 5 bases, with 15 bases between. The germline CDR1 and CDR2 sequences are SGHTA and FQGNSA. This CDR3 region has 14 residues. CDR3 loop: CASSAGVYATEAFF. For the CDR3, the DNA is TGTGCCAGCAGCGCGGGTGTTTATGCGACTGAAGCTTTCTTT.

The table lists this clone with a count of one. The rearrangement joins TRBV2 to TRBJ1-5, with TRBD1 identical over 8 bases. The CDR3 runs to 16 residues. The junction had 5 bases not matched to a gene; V was cut back by 4 bases and J by 0 bases. From germline, CDR1 is SNHLY and CDR2 FYNNEI. The CDR3 DNA reads as TGTGCCAGCAGTGGGGGACAGGCTTATAGCAATCAGCCCCAGCATTTT. It encodes CASSGGQAYSNQPQHF.

The chain combines TRBV18 with TRBJ2-5; 14 bases agree with TRBD2. After removal of 3 bases from V and 6 bases from J, the junction contained 6 bases not matched to a gene. The CDR3 is made up of 16 amino acids. Germline V gives CDR1 KGHSH, CDR2 LQKENI. This CDR3 reads CASSPGTSGSVKTQYF. DNA of the CDR3: TGTGCCAGCTCACCGGGGACTAGCGGGAGTGTAAAGACCCAGTACTTC.

The V and J genes are TRBV1 and TRBJ2-7. TRBV1 is noted as a pseudogene. The CDR3 contains 16 residues. The CDR3 DNA follows: TGCACCAGCAGCCAAGATCCCGGGACCCTACCCTACGAGCAGTACTTC. Its translation: CTSSQDPGTLPYEQYF.

This clone was counted between two and nine times. The chain uses TRBV15 and TRBJ2-1, with D unresolved. V lost 0 bases and J 9 bases, leaving 9 bases between the germline ends. There are 13 residues in the CDR3. Germline CDR1 is LNHNV and CDR2 is YYDKDF (reference sequence). The CDR3: CATSRDSISEQFF. CDR3 in DNA: TGTGCCACCAGCAGAGACTCCATTAGTGAGCAGTTCTTC.

This clone was seen only once. This sequence joins TRBV13 and TRBJ2-1; D unresolved. Germline V lookup: CDR1 PRHDT, CDR2 FYEKMQ (reference sequence). The CDR3 is 13 residues long. V dropped 5 bases and J dropped 4 bases, with 9 bases sitting between them. CDR3 loop: CASSQQDYNEQFF. As DNA, the CDR3 is TGTGCCAGCAGCCAGCAGGATTACAATGAGCAGTTCTTC.

This sequence joins TRBV4-1 and TRBJ1-1; a weak D match, TRBD1 (6 bases). The germline V gene encodes CDR1 MGHRA and CDR2 YSYEKL. Trimming left V 4 bases short and J 2 bases short, with 14 bases between. This CDR3 is built from 15 residues. Here the CDR3 reads CASSPRAGVNTEAFF. The CDR3 DNA reads as TGCGCCAGCAGCCCCCGGGCAGGGGTAAACACTGAAGCTTTCTTT.

The rearrangement links TRBV18 to TRBJ2-7; tentative D call: TRBD2 (5 bases). CDR3 length: 14 residues. The germline V gene encodes CDR1 KGHSH and CDR2 LQKENI. Trimming pared 2 bases from V and 7 bases from J, leaving 15 bases between. For the CDR3, the DNA is TGTGCCAGCTCACCAGCCGGTATGAGGGATGAGCAGTACTTC. Amino acids: CASSPAGMRDEQYF.

The J gene is TRBJ2-7, the V gene TRBV7-9, with 8 bases lining up with TRBD1. Losses at the gene ends were 1 base for V and 12 bases for J; bases not matched to a gene: 5. CDR3 length equals 12 residues. Germline CDR1 SEHNR, CDR2 FQNEAQ (reference sequence). The CDR3 DNA follows: TGTGCCAGCAGCTTAGGACAGGGGTTCTGGTACTTC. It translates to CASSLGQGFWYF.

The chain is built from TRBV7-8 and TRBJ2-7; TRBD2 matches 10 bases. CDR3 length equals 15 residues. Germline V lookup: CDR1 SGHVS, CDR2 FQNEAQ. V dropped 5 bases and J dropped 0; count of bases not matched to a gene: 4. The CDR3 DNA reads as TGTGCCAGCAGCGCCACTAGCGGGGTCTCCTACGAGCAGTACTTC. It encodes CASSATSGVSYEQYF.

This sequence joins TRBV12-5 and TRBJ1-4; 7 bases align to TRBD1. The CDR3 is 15 amino acids. Trimming took 4 bases from V and 3 from J; bases not matched to a gene: 5. Germline V gene sequence: CDR1 LGHNT, CDR2 FRNRAP. The DNA of the CDR3 is TGTGCTAGTGGTTGGGGACAGTCGGCTAATGAAAAACTGTTTTTT. Protein: CASGWGQSANEKLFF.

V usage is TRBV11-2 and J usage is TRBJ2-3; D assignment may be TRBD1 or TRBD2 (5 bases each). The CDR3 runs 14 residues. V was cut by 1 base and J by 9 bases, with 14 bases left in between. In germline, CDR1 is SGHAT, CDR2 FQNNGV. Written as DNA, the CDR3 is TGTGCCAGCAGCTTAGGGCCTAGCTGGGACACGCAGTATTTT. This encodes CASSLGPSWDTQYF.

The CDR3 region is CASSRSGEVENEQYF. The DNA for the CDR3 is TGTGCCAGCAGCCGGTCGGGGGAGGTAGAGAACGAGCAGTACTTC. This rearrangement joins TRBV4-2 to TRBJ2-7; weak D call: TRBD2 (6 bases). The CDR3 runs 15 residues. Looked up from germline, CDR1 is LGHNA and CDR2 is YNFKEQ. The V end lost 4 bases, the J end lost 5 bases, and 18 bases lay between the germline ends.

The J gene is TRBJ2-1, the V gene TRBV5-1; D unresolved. V lost 7 bases and J lost 5, with 16 bases in between. Germline V gene lookup returns CDR1 SGHRS and CDR2 YFSETQ. The CDR3 extends over 14 amino acids. CDR3 amino acids: CASSDLRVDNEQFF. The CDR3 DNA reads as TGCGCCAGCTCAGATTTAAGAGTTGACAATGAGCAGTTCTTC.